This entry describes one TCR beta chain. Its antigen is unidentified. The CDR3 spans 15 residues. V lost 0 bases, J lost 1 base, and 10 bases lay in between. The V gene's germline CDR1 is LGHNA and CDR2 YNFKEQ. TCRdb reprocessed the RT-PCR reads with MiXCR, giving one entry per CDR3 protein. Of around 540,000 distinct CDR3 sequences in the sample, roughly 10% were seen once. This record belongs to a study of response to subunit inactivated influenza vaccine. Regarding the study as a whole: With each seasonal influenza vaccination, the authors suggested, few new T cells are recruited.

The chain recombines TRBV4-2 with TRBJ2-7, with D possibly TRBD1 on 5 matching bases. The source material was PBMCs from blood, sampled on the day of vaccination. The clonotype originates from a man aged 45-65 years who received an inactivated influenza vaccine. The CDR3 protein is CASSQDRRASYEQYF. In DNA form, the CDR3 reads TGTGCCAGCAGCCAAGATCGCAGGGCATCCTACGAGCAGTACTTC.